The 4 T cell receptor beta chains listed next were all sequenced from one sample in a study of CD8 T cells in ankylosing spondylitis. TCRdb re-derived calls from the 5' RACE reads in MiXCR, one entry per CDR3 protein. The table lists 200,000 to 300,000 distinct CDR3 sequences, approximately 11% of them singletons. Sequencing was performed on blood, either unsorted or a sorted T cell fraction (not recorded which). All receptors come from a male donor with ankylosing spondylitis or in good health (not recorded which).

This chain uses TRBV7-9 with TRBJ2-3, with D maybe TRBD1 (5 bases). The ends were cut back, 3 bases at V and 3 bases at J, with 10 bases in the middle. The CDR3 consists of 14 residues. Germline CDR1 SEHNR, CDR2 FQNEAQ (reference sequence). The CDR3 DNA reads as TGTGCCAGCAGCTTCCCCCAGGGTACAGATACGCAGTATTTT. As protein: CASSFPQGTDTQYF.

This clonotype was seen at least ten times. The chain carries TRBV5-1 and TRBJ2-1; TRBD2 agrees at 9 bases. This CDR3 region has 14 residues. With 5 bases clipped from V and 8 bases from J, the junction kept 8 bases outside the gene matches. Germline CDR1 SGHRS, CDR2 YFSETQ. CDR3 nucleotide sequence: TGCGCCAGCAGATGGCGGGAGGGTGTCGATGAGCAGTTCTTC. Residues: CASRWREGVDEQFF.

This clonotype was counted ten times or more. The chain employs TRBV20-1 and TRBJ2-2; TRBD2 matches 12 bases. CDR3 length equals 18 residues. V trimming: 0 bases; J trimming: 4 bases; junction bases outside the gene matches: 9. Germline CDR1 is DFQATT and CDR2 is SNEGSKA (reference sequence). As DNA, the CDR3 is TGCAGTGCTAGAGATCCCCTAGCGGGAGGGCCGATCACCGGGGAGCTGTTTTTT. Translating gives CSARDPLAGGPITGELFF.

This clonotype has at least ten counts. The rearrangement links TRBV12-3 or TRBV12-4 to TRBJ2-7; D is perhaps TRBD2 (6 bases). Trimming removed 3 bases from V and 2 bases from J, with 8 bases in between. This CDR3 is 13 amino acids long. For the CDR3, the DNA is TGTGCCAGCAGTTTCGGCGGGACCTACGAGCAGTACTTC. The encoded protein is CASSFGGTYEQYF.